The 22 T cell receptor beta chains presented below share a single source sample, sequenced in a study of OX40 agonist ivuxolimab in advanced cancers. Sequenced by immunoSEQ multiplex PCR; TCRdb stores in-frame clones only, minus some. The sample yields around 67,000 clones, roughly 84% seen once. Here the sequenced sample was CD4+ or CD8+ T cells sorted from blood, taken in a trial of the OX40 agonist ivuxolimab. All receptors come from an adult with an advanced solid tumor such as melanoma, head and neck, liver or kidney cancer.

The J gene is TRBJ2-7, the V gene TRBV4-2, with 8 bases fitting TRBD2. The CDR3 is 15 residues long. V was pared by 0 bases and J by 2 bases, with 3 bases of the junction left unmatched. CDR1 is LGHNA and CDR2 is YNFKEQ in the germline V gene. The CDR3 nucleotides are TGTGCCAGCAGCCAAGAGGCGGGAGGACCCTACGAGCAGTACTTC. Protein sequence: CASSQEAGGPYEQYF.

The chain recombines TRBV29-1 with TRBJ2-5; the D is unclear. Looked up from germline, CDR1 is SQVTM and CDR2 is ANQGSEA. The CDR3 length is 11 residues. V lost 8 bases to trimming and J lost 5 bases, with 12 bases between them. The CDR3 nucleotides read TGCAGCCTATTGGGGTGGGAGACCCAGTACTTC. Protein sequence: CSLLGWETQYF.

Judged by abundance, this clone is medium-sized. V and J are TRBV7-3 and TRBJ2-5; D unresolved. V lost 2 bases, J lost 0 bases, and 4 bases lay in between. Germline-derived CDR1 and CDR2 are SGHTA and FQGTGA. The CDR3 covers 13 residues. CDR3 region: CASSLAHQETQYF. The CDR3 bases are TGTGCCAGCAGCTTAGCCCACCAAGAGACCCAGTACTTC.

This clone was seen more than once but under ten times. This chain joins TRBV2 and TRBJ1-5; D is unresolved. Germline CDR1 SNHLY, CDR2 FYNNEI. The V end was cut by 5 bases, the J end by 5 bases, with 7 bases between. This CDR3 has 12 residues. The CDR3 bases are TGTGCCAGCAGTTTCAGAGATCAGCCCCAGCATTTT. As protein: CASSFRDQPQHF.

This sequence joins TRBV5-4 and TRBJ2-3, with D perhaps matching TRBD2 (5 bases). There are 14 residues in the CDR3. Germline-derived CDR1 and CDR2 are SGHNT and YYREEE (reference sequence). Trimming took 1 base from V and 2 from J, leaving 8 bases between them. CDR3 nucleotide sequence: TGTGCCAGCAGCTTGAGCGGACCCACAGATACGCAGTATTTT. As protein: CASSLSGPTDTQYF.

CDR3 nucleotide sequence: TGTGCCAGCCGAGATATGGCTGGGGCCAACGTCCTGACTTTC. This gives the protein CASRDMAGANVLTF. The gene calls are TRBV18 and TRBJ2-6; D is uncertain. Germline assignment: CDR1 KGHSH and CDR2 LQKENI. The CDR3 consists of 14 residues. The V and J ends lost 8 bases and 2 bases respectively, with 10 bases between them.

This rearrangement joins TRBV9 to TRBJ2-2; 8 nucleotides match TRBD2. Germline V gene sequence: CDR1 SGDLS, CDR2 YYNGEE. The CDR3 totals 14 residues. V was pared by 2 bases and J by 7 bases, with 4 bases of the junction left unmatched. In nucleotides, the CDR3 is TGTGCCAGCAGCGTGACTAGCGATCACGGGGAGCTGTTTTTT. It encodes CASSVTSDHGELFF.

This sequence joins TRBV11-2 and TRBJ2-1, with D perhaps TRBD2 (5 bases). Germline CDR1 and CDR2: SGHAT and FQNNGV. The CDR3 spans 19 residues. Trimming cost V 0 bases and J 0 bases, with 18 bases left between them. The DNA for the CDR3 is TGTGCCAGCAGCTTAGATGGGAGATCGGACTCCTACTCCTACAATGAGCAGTTCTTC. Translating gives CASSLDGRSDSYSYNEQFF.

The gene calls are TRBV27 and TRBJ2-3; no clear D. The V gene's germline CDR1 is MNHEY and CDR2 SMNVEV (reference sequence). This CDR3 has 13 amino acids. V dropped 5 bases and J dropped 1 base, with 7 bases sitting between them. In DNA, the CDR3 is TGTGCCAGCAGTCTCCCGGGCACAGATACGCAGTATTTT. It encodes CASSLPGTDTQYF.

The CDR3 DNA sequence: TGCAGCGTTGAAGGTCCGGGAGGTGGAGCTTTCTTT. Its protein is CSVEGPGGGAFF. The chain joins TRBV29-1 to TRBJ1-1; D call uncertain. Germline CDR1 SQVTM, CDR2 ANQGSEA. The CDR3 extends over 12 amino acids. Trimming cost V 1 base and J 10 bases, with 13 bases left between them.

The J gene is TRBJ1-5, the V gene TRBV6-1; D is uncertain. Germline CDR1 and CDR2: MNHNS and SASEGT. CDR3 size: 11 residues. The V gene lost 5 bases and the J gene lost 6 bases, with 5 bases spanning the gap. The CDR3 region is CASSLGQPQHF. In DNA, the CDR3 is TGTGCCAGCAGTTTGGGTCAGCCCCAGCATTTT.

V gene TRBV9 combines with J gene TRBJ2-1, with TRBD2 identical over 9 bases. The V gene end was trimmed by 4 bases and the J gene end by 0 bases; junction bases not matched to a gene: 5. The CDR3 covers 16 residues. Germline V gene sequence: CDR1 SGDLS, CDR2 YYNGEE. CDR3 in amino acids: CASSQTSGLSYNEQFF. The CDR3 DNA reads TGTGCCAGCAGCCAGACTAGCGGCCTCTCCTACAATGAGCAGTTCTTC.

This rearrangement joins TRBV28 to TRBJ2-1; 8 nucleotides align to TRBD2. The CDR3 spans 16 residues. Germline V gene data show CDR1 as MDHEN and CDR2 as SYDVKM. Trimming removed 6 bases from V and 10 bases from J; junction bases left unmatched: 17. The CDR3 sequence is CASSRRISGSPGEQFF. The CDR3, as DNA: TGTGCCAGCAGCCGCCGGATAAGCGGGAGTCCAGGAGAGCAGTTCTTC.

The chain combines TRBV12-5 with TRBJ2-5, with 8 nucleotides matching TRBD1. From germline, CDR1 is LGHNT and CDR2 FRNRAP. With 4 bases clipped from V and 3 bases from J, the junction kept 10 bases outside the gene matches. This CDR3 is 16 amino acids long. The CDR3 DNA is TGTGCTAGTGGTTCGCTCCGGGACAGGCCCAAAGAGACCCAGTACTTC. Protein product: CASGSLRDRPKETQYF.

The rearrangement joins TRBV14 to TRBJ1-1, with no clear D. The CDR3 is 16 amino acids. CDR1 is SGHDN and CDR2 is FVKESK in the germline V gene. With 1 base removed from V and 3 bases from J, the gap between germline ends came to 15 bases. This CDR3 is CASSQGPPRLDTEAFF. The CDR3 coding sequence is TGTGCCAGCAGCCAAGGACCCCCCCGGTTAGACACTGAAGCTTTCTTT.

This clone was observed once. The junction departs from germline at one end; a sequencing error may be responsible. This chain connects TRBV10-3 to TRBJ2-5, with a tentative D call TRBD2 (5 bases). Germline CDR1 reads ENHRY; CDR2 reads SYGVKD. The CDR3 contains 17 residues. CDR3 nucleotides: TGTGCCATCAGTGAGTCGAAATTCGGGCCGGGAAAAGAGATCCAGTACTTC. As protein: CAISESKFGPGKEIQYF.

The chain is built from TRBV5-4 and TRBJ1-4, with 8 bases aligning to TRBD1. V lost 4 bases and J lost 4; bases outside the gene matches: 6. Per germline, CDR1 SGHNT and CDR2 YYREEE (reference sequence). This CDR3 spans 15 amino acids. For the CDR3, the DNA is TGTGCCAGCAGCACGACAGGGGATGTTAATGAAAAACTGTTTTTT. It is translated as CASSTTGDVNEKLFF.

V and J are TRBV11-2 and TRBJ1-3; D unresolved. The V gene lost 5 bases and the J gene lost 2 bases, with 7 bases spanning the gap. The CDR3 is 13 amino acids. Germline V gene sequence: CDR1 SGHAT, CDR2 FQNNGV. CDR3 in DNA: TGTGCCAGCAGCCTCACGGCTGGAAACACCATATATTTT. Its translation is CASSLTAGNTIYF.

The count of this clone is one. The CDR3, as DNA: TGCGCCAGCAGCTTGGCATCGATCCTGCGGCGCACCGGGGAGCTGTTTTTT. Protein product: CASSLASILRRTGELFF. The chain recombines TRBV5-1 with TRBJ2-2; no clear D gene. Trimming stripped 0 bases from V and 4 bases from J, with 16 bases between. CDR1 SGHRS and CDR2 YFSETQ come from the germline V gene. This CDR3 has 17 residues.

To note about this clone: Other DNA sequences from this sample encode an identical CDR3 as well. The chain links TRBV5-1 to TRBJ2-3; 9 bases are a match to TRBD2. The V gene end was trimmed by 1 base and the J gene end by 0 bases; junction bases not matched to a gene: 0. The CDR3 is 15 amino acids. The germline CDR1 and CDR2 sequences are SGHRS and YFSETQ. CDR3 DNA: TGCGCCAGCAGCTTGACTAGCGGGAGCACAGATACGCAGTATTTT. Translation gives CASSLTSGSTDTQYF.

The chain links TRBV18 to TRBJ2-7, with D tentatively TRBD2 (5 bases). The germline V and J ends were trimmed by 3 bases and 5 bases, with 20 bases remaining between them. Germline CDR1 reads KGHSH; CDR2 reads LQKENI. The CDR3 totals 16 residues. CDR3 amino acids: CASSPAFAGARDEQYF. The DNA of the CDR3 is TGTGCCAGCTCACCGGCCTTCGCGGGCGCACGGGACGAGCAGTACTTC.

The chain couples TRBV27 to TRBJ1-1; D not resolved. The CDR3 runs 14 residues. CDR1 and CDR2 from the germline V gene are MNHEY and SMNVEV (reference sequence). V lost 3 bases to trimming and J lost 1 base, with 9 bases between them. The CDR3 DNA follows: TGTGCCAGCAGTTTTAGGGTCGAGAACACTGAAGCTTTCTTT. As protein: CASSFRVENTEAFF.